The next 19 T cell receptor beta chains were all read from a single sample in a study of identical twins. TCRdb re-analysed the 5' RACE reads in MiXCR, keeping a single row per CDR3 protein. This repertoire shows 420,000 or so distinct CDR3 sequences, around 18% found once; its top ten account for approximately 12%. Source material: naive T cells sorted from blood. The receptor set was obtained from a man between 45 and 60 years old in good health.

This clonotype was observed a handful of times. The chain couples TRBV29-1 to TRBJ2-5; TRBD2 is a possible D gene (5 bases). This CDR3 is built from 12 residues. CDR1 and CDR2 (germline): SQVTM, ANQGSEA. V was cut by 7 bases and J by 5 bases, with 14 bases left in between. The CDR3 coding sequence is TGCAGCGCCTTACTAGATGGGGAGACCCAGTACTTC. It encodes CSALLDGETQYF.

This clonotype was detected many times. V usage is TRBV28 and J usage is TRBJ2-1, with D possibly being TRBD1 or TRBD2 (6 bases each). The CDR3 has 15 residues. The germline V gene has CDR1 MDHEN and CDR2 SYDVKM. V lost 5 bases and J lost 4, with 15 bases in between. CDR3 sequence: CASSGGLSPYNEQFF. DNA for the CDR3: TGTGCCAGCAGTGGGGGGCTATCCCCTTACAATGAGCAGTTCTTC.

In this sample, this clonotype turned up many times. The genes are TRBV4-1 and TRBJ2-2; a possible D gene is TRBD1 (7 bases). Germline CDR1 and CDR2: MGHRA and YSYEKL. With 5 bases removed from V and 4 bases from J, the gap between germline ends came to 17 bases. CDR3 size: 16 residues. The CDR3 DNA sequence: TGCGCCAGCAGCATATCCGCCCAGGGGGGCACCGGGGAGCTGTTTTTT. It yields the protein CASSISAQGGTGELFF.

The table lists this clonotype with a few counts. J is TRBJ1-1 and V is TRBV5-6; 7 bases are a match to TRBD1. The CDR3 is made up of 14 amino acids. CDR1 is SGHDT, CDR2 YYEEEE, per germline. V trimming: 1 base; J trimming: 4 bases; junction bases outside the gene matches: 4. CDR3 nucleotides: TGTGCCAGCAGCTTGTGGGCAGGGGGCACTGAAGCTTTCTTT. Amino acids: CASSLWAGGTEAFF.

The rearrangement joins TRBV6-2 or TRBV6-3 to TRBJ1-1; no definite D call. Trimming pared 0 bases from V and 1 base from J, leaving 6 bases between. CDR3 length equals 14 residues. Germline V gene sequence: CDR1 MNHEY, CDR2 SVGEGT. The CDR3 sequence: CASSYSKENTEAFF. DNA for the CDR3: TGTGCCAGCAGTTACTCGAAAGAGAACACTGAAGCTTTCTTT.

This sequence joins TRBV20-1 and TRBJ2-3; 9 positions match TRBD1. Germline V lookup: CDR1 DFQATT, CDR2 SNEGSKA (reference sequence). This CDR3 has 16 amino acids. Losses at the gene ends were 1 base for V and 4 bases for J; bases not matched to a gene: 9. This CDR3 reads CSARGRGQGEADTQYF. The DNA of the CDR3 is TGCAGTGCTAGAGGGCGGGGACAGGGTGAAGCAGATACGCAGTATTTT.

This chain connects TRBV9 to TRBJ1-2; 12 positions match TRBD1. Germline-derived CDR1 and CDR2 are SGDLS and YYNGEE. Losses at the gene ends were 4 bases for V and 6 bases for J; bases not matched to a gene: 4. This CDR3 is 14 amino acids long. Here the CDR3 reads CASSSGQGADGYTF. As DNA, the CDR3 is TGTGCCAGCAGCTCGGGACAGGGGGCCGATGGCTACACCTTC. The full variable domain, completed using reference TRBV9 and TRBJ1-2, is DSGVTQTPKHLITATGQRVTLRCSPRSGDLSVYWYQQSLDQGLQFLIQYYNGEERAKGNILERFSAQQFPDLHSELNLSSLELGDSALYFCASSSGQGADGYTFGSGTRLTVV.

This clonotype was counted between two and nine times. V is TRBV7-2 and J is TRBJ2-3; 9 nucleotides line up with TRBD1. Per the germline V gene, CDR1 is SGHTA and CDR2 is FQGNSA. CDR3 length: 17 amino acids. Germline trimming cut 4 bases from V and 1 base from J; bases unmatched to any gene: 9. The CDR3 nucleotides are TGTGCCAGCAGCTCCTTATTGGGACAGGGAGGCACAGATACGCAGTATTTT. It specifies CASSSLLGQGGTDTQYF. The variable domain in full, completed from reference TRBV7-2 and TRBJ2-3, reads GAGVSQSPSNKVTEKGKDVELRCDPISGHTALYWYRQSLGQGLEFLIYFQGNSAPDKSGLPSDRFSAERTGGSVSTLTIQRTQQEDSAVYLCASSSLLGQGGTDTQYFGPGTRLTVL.

The chain joins TRBV11-2 to TRBJ1-2; 7 bases are a match to TRBD1. CDR1 SGHAT and CDR2 FQNNGV come from the germline V gene. Germline trimming cut 4 bases from V and 7 bases from J; bases unmatched to any gene: 9. This CDR3 contains 14 residues. The CDR3: CASSSSRTGSGYTF. As DNA, the CDR3 is TGTGCCAGCAGCTCTAGTAGGACAGGTAGTGGCTACACCTTC.

In its sample, this clonotype was seen a few times. V usage is TRBV29-1 and J usage is TRBJ1-1; no clear D gene. The V end lost 6 bases, the J end lost 1 base, and 12 bases lay between the germline ends. The CDR3 is 13 amino acids. The V gene's germline CDR1 is SQVTM and CDR2 ANQGSEA. The CDR3 nucleotides read TGCAGCGTCACACCCAGGCCGAACACTGAAGCTTTCTTT. Translation gives CSVTPRPNTEAFF. The full variable domain, its missing parts supplied by reference TRBV29-1 and TRBJ1-1, is SAVISQKPSRDICQRGTSLTIQCQVDSQVTMMFWYRQQPGQSLTLIATANQGSEATYESGFVIDKFPISRPNLTFSTLTVSNMSPEDSSIYLCSVTPRPNTEAFFGQGTRLTVV.

The rearrangement joins TRBV7-2 to TRBJ2-6; D is unclear. V was clipped by 5 bases and J by 0 bases, with 5 bases between them. This CDR3 is built from 14 residues. CDR1 is SGHTA, CDR2 FQGNSA, per germline. The CDR3 reads CASSKSSGANVLTF. CDR3 in DNA: TGTGCCAGCAGCAAGAGCTCTGGGGCCAACGTCCTGACTTTC.

A remark on this clonotype: This clone may be a read error of a much larger clone one base away. V usage is TRBV27 and J usage is TRBJ2-1, with 10 nucleotides matching TRBD2. Germline V gene sequence: CDR1 MNHEY, CDR2 SMNVEV (reference sequence). This CDR3 spans 17 amino acids. The CDR3 region has the DNA TGTGCCAGCATTTTAGTCCGCAGCGGGGGGGCGGGCAATGAGCAGTTCTTC. It codes for CASILVRSGGAGNEQFF.

A few counts support this clonotype. The rearrangement links TRBV6-2 or TRBV6-3 to TRBJ2-1; 7 bases agree with TRBD2. The junction had 4 bases not matched to a gene; V was cut back by 5 bases and J by 0 bases. CDR3 length: 15 residues. CDR1 MNHEY and CDR2 SVGEGT come from the germline V gene. CDR3 coding DNA: TGTGCCAGCAGTCGGCCGGGGGGCTCCTACAATGAGCAGTTCTTC. Its translation is CASSRPGGSYNEQFF.

This clonotype has more than one count but fewer than ten. The chain employs TRBV5-8 and TRBJ2-7; 8 nucleotides agree with TRBD1. From germline, CDR1 is SGHTS and CDR2 YDEGEE. The CDR3 sequence is 15 residues long. Trimming at V came to 1 base and at J to 6 bases, leaving 9 bases not matched to a gene. The CDR3 sequence is CASSLLGTGRTEQYF. The CDR3 DNA reads TGTGCCAGCAGCTTGCTCGGGACAGGACGGACCGAGCAGTACTTC.

The CDR3 reads CALGGGQSDEQFF. The CDR3 DNA reads as TGTGCCTTGGGTGGAGGGCAGTCCGATGAGCAGTTCTTC. This chain links TRBV10-3 with TRBJ2-1; D might be TRBD2 (6 bases). CDR3 size: 13 residues. Trimming removed 11 bases at V and 8 bases at J, with 19 bases between. CDR1 ENHRY and CDR2 SYGVKD come from the germline V gene.

The V and J genes are TRBV5-1 and TRBJ1-1; D is perhaps TRBD1 (5 bases). Between the trimmed V and J ends, which lost 4 bases and 4 bases, there was a span of 14 bases. This CDR3 is 14 amino acids long. The germline V gene encodes CDR1 SGHRS and CDR2 YFSETQ. The CDR3 sequence: CASSPRLQGTEAFF. The CDR3 region has the DNA TGCGCCAGCAGCCCTCGCCTCCAGGGCACTGAAGCTTTCTTT.

This clonotype was counted at least ten times. The chain combines TRBV20-1 with TRBJ2-7; 7 bases are shared with TRBD2. The CDR3 has 15 amino acids. The J segment lost 5 bases and the V segment lost 0 bases, leaving 10 bases of the junction unmatched. Germline lookup yields CDR1 DFQATT and CDR2 SNEGSKA (reference sequence). The CDR3 DNA reads TGCAGTGCTAGAGACGTATCCGGGAGGCTAAACGAGCAGTACTTC. It yields the protein CSARDVSGRLNEQYF.

The genes are TRBV5-1 and TRBJ1-1, with 7 nucleotides matching TRBD1. The germline V gene encodes CDR1 SGHRS and CDR2 YFSETQ. The CDR3 loop spans 14 amino acids. Trimming cost V 5 bases and J 4 bases; bases outside gene matches: 8. For the CDR3, the DNA is TGCGCCAGCAGTACAGGGGACTCGGTCACTGAAGCTTTCTTT. Translated: CASSTGDSVTEAFF.

This clonotype occurred a few times. The V and J genes are TRBV5-1 and TRBJ2-7; TRBD1 aligns across 7 bases. V shed 0 bases, J shed 0 bases, and the junction held 9 bases outside the gene matches. This CDR3 comprises 17 residues. CDR1 SGHRS and CDR2 YFSETQ come from the germline V gene. The CDR3 sequence: CASSLGPPGQFSYEQYF. The CDR3 nucleotides read TGCGCCAGCAGCTTGGGCCCACCGGGACAGTTCTCCTACGAGCAGTACTTC.